The entry below describes one TCR beta chain. Its antigen is currently not known. Per-nucleotide qualities are absent, and no much larger clonotype sits a single base away. The entry originates in a study of type 1 regulatory T cells (TCRdb year 2021). About the full investigation: An in vitro protocol by which a Tr1-enriched, alloantigen-specific CD4 T cell product named T-allo10 was generated was characterized in the study. T-allo10 was being evaluated clinically in patients with hematological malignancies who were receiving allogeneic hematopoietic stem cell transplantation.

Sequencing took place on an Illumina MiSeq. TCRdb took the public reads, trimmed them with fastp at Q25, ran MiXCR for clone calling and kept in-frame beta chains. Every distinct CDR3 protein forms one entry, paired with its most common genes and DNA. In this sample the table shows fewer than 20,000 distinct CDR3 sequences, roughly 10% of which occur a single time. The ten largest clonotypes hold approximately 3% of the sample. The CDR3 spans 14 residues, from the cysteine through the phenylalanine. CDR3 DNA is the only sequence kept; it has 42 bases, read in frame from the first base. Sequences ENHRY (CDR1) and SYGVKD (CDR2) are obtained from the germline V gene. Relative to germline, V is missing 2 bases and J is missing 5 bases, with 2 bases of the junction outside any gene match.

Sequencing was performed on CD4+ T cells, either the whole sample or a sorted fraction (not recorded which). Recombination connected TRBV10-3 to TRBJ2-3; 9 nucleotides in the junction match TRBD2. The clonotype was recovered from a human donor in good health. In nucleotide form, the sequence is TGTGCCATCAGTGAGCGACTAGCGGAAGATACGCAGTATTTT. It encodes CAISERLAEDTQYF.